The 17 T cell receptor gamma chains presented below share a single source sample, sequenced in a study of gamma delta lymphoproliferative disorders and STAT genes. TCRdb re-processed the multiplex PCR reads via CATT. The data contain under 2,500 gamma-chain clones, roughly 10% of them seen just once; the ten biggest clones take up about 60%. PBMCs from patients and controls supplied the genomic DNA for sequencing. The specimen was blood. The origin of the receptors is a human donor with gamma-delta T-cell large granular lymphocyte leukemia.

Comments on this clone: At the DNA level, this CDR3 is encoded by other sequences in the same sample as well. This chain's CDR3 is CATWDGYYYKKLF. The CDR3 DNA is TGTGCCACCTGGGATGGCTATTATTATAAGAAACTCTTT. This rearrangement joins TRGV4 to TRGJ1 or TRGJ2. Since TCRdb gives no J gene, matching the DNA to germline was used here to assign it. The trim removed 1 base at V and 2 bases at J, leaving 2 bases unmatched. This CDR3 spans 13 amino acids. Germline CDR1 reads EGSTGY; CDR2 reads YDSYTSSV.

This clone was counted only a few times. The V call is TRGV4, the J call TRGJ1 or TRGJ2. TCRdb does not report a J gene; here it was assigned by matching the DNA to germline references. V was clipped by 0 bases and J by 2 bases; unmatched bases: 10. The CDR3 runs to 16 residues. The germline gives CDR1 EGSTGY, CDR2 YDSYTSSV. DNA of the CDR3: TGTGCCACCTGGGATGGGGGACCAGGGTATTATTATAAGAAACTCTTT. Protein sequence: CATWDGGPGYYYKKLF.

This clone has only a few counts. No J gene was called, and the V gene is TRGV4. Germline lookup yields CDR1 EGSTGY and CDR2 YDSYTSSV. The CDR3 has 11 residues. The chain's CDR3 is CATWALSSKLF. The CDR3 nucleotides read TGTGCCACCTGGGCCCTTTCCTCTAAACTCTTT.

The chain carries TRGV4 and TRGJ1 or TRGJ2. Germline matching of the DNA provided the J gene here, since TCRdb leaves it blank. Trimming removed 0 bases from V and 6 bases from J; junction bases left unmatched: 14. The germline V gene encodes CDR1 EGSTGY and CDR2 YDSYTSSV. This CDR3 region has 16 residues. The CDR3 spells CATWDGTKSSGYKKLF. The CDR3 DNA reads TGTGCCACCTGGGATGGGACGAAGAGCAGCGGTTATAAGAAACTCTTT.

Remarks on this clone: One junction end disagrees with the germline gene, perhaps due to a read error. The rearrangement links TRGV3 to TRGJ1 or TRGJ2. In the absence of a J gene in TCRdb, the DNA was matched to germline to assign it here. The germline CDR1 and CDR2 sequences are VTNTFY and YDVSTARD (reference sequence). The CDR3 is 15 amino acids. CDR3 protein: CATWDRLPDYCKKLF. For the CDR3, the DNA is TGTGCCACCTGGGACAGGCTTCCGGATTATTGTAAGAAACTCTTT.

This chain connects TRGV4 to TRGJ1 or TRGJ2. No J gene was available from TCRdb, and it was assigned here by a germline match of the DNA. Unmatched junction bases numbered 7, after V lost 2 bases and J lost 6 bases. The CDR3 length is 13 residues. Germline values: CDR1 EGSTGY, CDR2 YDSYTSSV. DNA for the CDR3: TGTGCCACCTGGGATGCTACTAGTTATAAGAAACTCTTT. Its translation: CATWDATSYKKLF.

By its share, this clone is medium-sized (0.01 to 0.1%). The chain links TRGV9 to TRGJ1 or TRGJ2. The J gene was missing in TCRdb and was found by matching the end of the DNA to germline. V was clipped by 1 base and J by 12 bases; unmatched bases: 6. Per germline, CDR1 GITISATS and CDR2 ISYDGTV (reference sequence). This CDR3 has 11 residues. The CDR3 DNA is TGTGCCTTGTGGGAGGTTGCAGGGAAACTCTTT. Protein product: CALWEVAGKLF.

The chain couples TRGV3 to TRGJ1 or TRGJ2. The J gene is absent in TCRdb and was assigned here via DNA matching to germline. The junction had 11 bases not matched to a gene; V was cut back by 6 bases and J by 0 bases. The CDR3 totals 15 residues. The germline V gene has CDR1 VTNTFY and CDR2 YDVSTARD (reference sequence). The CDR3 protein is CATWYLFSNYYKKLF. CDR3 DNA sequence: TGTGCCACCTGGTACCTTTTTTCGAATTATTATAAGAAACTCTTT.

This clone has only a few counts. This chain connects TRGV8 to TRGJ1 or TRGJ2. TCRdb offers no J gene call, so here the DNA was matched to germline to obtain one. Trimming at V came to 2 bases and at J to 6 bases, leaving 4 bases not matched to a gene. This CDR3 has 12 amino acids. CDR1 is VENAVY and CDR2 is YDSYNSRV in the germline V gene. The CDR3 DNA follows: TGTGCCACCTGGGATATGGGTTATAAGAAACTCTTT. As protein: CATWDMGYKKLF.

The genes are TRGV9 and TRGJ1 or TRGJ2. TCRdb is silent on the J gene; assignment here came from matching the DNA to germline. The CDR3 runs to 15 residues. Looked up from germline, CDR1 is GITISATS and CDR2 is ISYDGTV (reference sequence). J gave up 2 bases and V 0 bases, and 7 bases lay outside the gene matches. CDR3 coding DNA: TGTGCCTTGTGGGAGGTGCAGGCGTATTATTATAAGAAACTCTTT. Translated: CALWEVQAYYYKKLF.

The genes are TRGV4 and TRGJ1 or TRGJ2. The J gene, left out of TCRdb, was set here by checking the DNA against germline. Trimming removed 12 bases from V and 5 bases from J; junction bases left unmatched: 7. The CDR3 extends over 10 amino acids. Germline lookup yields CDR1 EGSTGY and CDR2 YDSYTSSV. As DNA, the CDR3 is TGTGCCGAAGGGGATTATAAGAAACTCTTT. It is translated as CAEGDYKKLF.

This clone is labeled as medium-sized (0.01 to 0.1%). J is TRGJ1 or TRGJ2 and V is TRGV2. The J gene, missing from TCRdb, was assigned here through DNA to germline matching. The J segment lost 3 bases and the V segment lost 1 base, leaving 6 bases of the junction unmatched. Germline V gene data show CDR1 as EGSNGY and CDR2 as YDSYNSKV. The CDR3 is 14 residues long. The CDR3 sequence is CATWDGRLYYKKLF. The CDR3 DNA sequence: TGTGCCACCTGGGACGGCCGCCTTTATTATAAGAAACTCTTT.

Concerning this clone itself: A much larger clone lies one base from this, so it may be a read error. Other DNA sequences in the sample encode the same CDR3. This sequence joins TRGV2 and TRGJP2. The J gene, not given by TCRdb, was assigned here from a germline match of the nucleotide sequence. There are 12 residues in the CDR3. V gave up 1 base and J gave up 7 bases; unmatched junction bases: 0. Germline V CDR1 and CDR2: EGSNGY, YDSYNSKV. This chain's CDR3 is CATWDGDWIKTF. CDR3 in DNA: TGTGCCACCTGGGACGGTGATTGGATCAAGACGTTT.

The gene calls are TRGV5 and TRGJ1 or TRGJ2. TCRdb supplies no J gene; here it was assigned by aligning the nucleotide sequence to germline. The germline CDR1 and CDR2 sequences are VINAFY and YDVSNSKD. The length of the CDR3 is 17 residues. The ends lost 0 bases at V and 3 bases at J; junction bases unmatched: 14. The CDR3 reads CATWDRPENAFYYKKLF. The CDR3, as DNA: TGTGCCACCTGGGACAGGCCCGAAAACGCTTTTTATTATAAGAAACTCTTT.

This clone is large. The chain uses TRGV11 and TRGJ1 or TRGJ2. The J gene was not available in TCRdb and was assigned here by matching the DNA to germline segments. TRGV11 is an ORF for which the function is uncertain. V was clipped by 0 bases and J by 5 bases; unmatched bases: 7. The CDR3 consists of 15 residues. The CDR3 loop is CACWIRHGLNYKKLF. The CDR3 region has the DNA TGTGCCTGCTGGATTAGGCACGGTCTTAATTATAAGAAACTCTTT.

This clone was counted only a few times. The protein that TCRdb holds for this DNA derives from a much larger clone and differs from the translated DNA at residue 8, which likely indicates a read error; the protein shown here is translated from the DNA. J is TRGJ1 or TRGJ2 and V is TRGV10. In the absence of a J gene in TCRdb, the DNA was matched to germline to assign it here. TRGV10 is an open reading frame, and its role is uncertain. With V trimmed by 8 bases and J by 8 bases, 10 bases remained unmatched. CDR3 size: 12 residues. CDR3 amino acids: CAAWAKSNKKLF. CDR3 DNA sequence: TGTGCTGCGTGGGCTAAGTCGAATAAGAAACTCTTT.

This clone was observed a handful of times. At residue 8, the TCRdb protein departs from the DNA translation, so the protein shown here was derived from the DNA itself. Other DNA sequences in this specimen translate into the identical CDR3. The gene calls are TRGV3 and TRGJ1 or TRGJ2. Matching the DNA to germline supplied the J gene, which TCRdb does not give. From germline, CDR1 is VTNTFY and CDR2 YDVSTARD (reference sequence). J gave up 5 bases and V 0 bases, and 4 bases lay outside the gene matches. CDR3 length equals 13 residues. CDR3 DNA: TGTGCCACCTGGGACAGGCCGAATTATAAGAAACTCTTT. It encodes CATWDRPNYKKLF.